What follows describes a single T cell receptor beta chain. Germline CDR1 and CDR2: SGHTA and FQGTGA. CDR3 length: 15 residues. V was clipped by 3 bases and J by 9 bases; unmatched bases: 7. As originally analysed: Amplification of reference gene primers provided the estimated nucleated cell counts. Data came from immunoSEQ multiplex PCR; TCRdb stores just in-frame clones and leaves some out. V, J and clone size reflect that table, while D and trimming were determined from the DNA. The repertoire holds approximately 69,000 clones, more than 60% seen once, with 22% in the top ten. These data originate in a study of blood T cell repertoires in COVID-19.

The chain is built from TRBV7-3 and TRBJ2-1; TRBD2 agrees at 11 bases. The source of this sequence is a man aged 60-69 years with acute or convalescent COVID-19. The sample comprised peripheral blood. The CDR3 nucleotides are TGTGCCAGCAGCTTTGTAGCGGGAGGGCCCGGTGAGCAGTTCTTC. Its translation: CASSFVAGGPGEQFF.